The 17 T cell receptor beta chains in this list originate from one sample, sequenced in a study of T cell changes during pregnancy in multiple sclerosis (dated by TCRdb to about 2019). Libraries were prepared through the immunoSEQ multiplex PCR assay. In TCRdb, the immuneACCESS table is reduced to in-frame sequences with V and J assigned. These tables do not hold every clone; where another copy was compared, an unresolved V gene accounts for under half, and the others remain unexplained. The table for this sample lists about 35,000 clones; about 90% of them were counted only once. 2.8% of the sample goes to the ten largest clones. This sample comprised CD4+ T cells from peripheral blood mononuclear cells, obtained in the third trimester of pregnancy. The receptors derive from a female donor in good health, enrolled as a control in a pregnancy study.

The chain uses TRBV5-6 and TRBJ1-2; tentative D call: TRBD1 (6 bases). Germline CDR1 SGHDT, CDR2 YYEEEE. Trimming cost V 4 bases and J 2 bases, with 18 bases left between them. This CDR3 contains 16 residues. The CDR3 spells CASSASLGGRNYGYTF. DNA of the CDR3: TGTGCCAGCAGCGCGTCGTTGGGGGGGCGAAACTATGGCTACACCTTC.

This chain joins TRBV5-6 and TRBJ2-1, with a tentative D call TRBD2 (5 bases). CDR3 size: 13 residues. V lost 2 bases, J lost 10 bases, and 13 bases lay in between. Germline V CDR1 and CDR2: SGHDT, YYEEEE. The CDR3 loop reads CASSFSGVAEQFF. In DNA, the CDR3 is TGTGCCAGCAGCTTTAGTGGTGTAGCGGAGCAGTTCTTC. The variable domain in full, completed from reference TRBV5-6 and TRBJ2-1, reads DAGVTQSPTHLIKTRGQQVTLRCSPKSGHDTVSWYQQALGQGPQFIFQYYEEEERQRGNFPDRFSGHQFPNYSSELNVNALLLGDSALYLCASSFSGVAEQFFGPGTRLTVL.

This sequence joins TRBV5-1 and TRBJ2-7; TRBD2 matches at 11 bases. Looked up from germline, CDR1 is SGHRS and CDR2 is YFSETQ. This CDR3 is built from 16 residues. V lost 4 bases and J lost 4; bases outside the gene matches: 10. CDR3 DNA: TGCGCCAGCAGCGACCTCCATAGCGGGGGGGCTTACGAGCAGTACTTC. It yields the protein CASSDLHSGGAYEQYF.

The chain joins TRBV28 to TRBJ1-3; a weak D match, TRBD1 (5 bases). CDR1 is MDHEN, CDR2 SYDVKM, per germline. V was shortened by 3 bases and J by 4 bases, with 10 bases between the two germline ends. The CDR3 loop spans 14 amino acids. CDR3 sequence: CASSLGGTGNTIYF. In DNA form, the CDR3 reads TGTGCCAGCAGTTTGGGGGGTACAGGAAACACCATATATTTT.

This clone has only a few counts. This chain connects TRBV6-4 to TRBJ1-1; D remains ambiguous. The CDR3 is 12 residues long. Trimming left V 7 bases short and J 8 bases short, with 14 bases between. The germline gives CDR1 MRHNA, CDR2 SNTAGT. The CDR3 DNA is TGTGCCAGCACATTACGTCGGGAAGAAGCTTTCTTT. It codes for CASTLRREEAFF.

The J gene is TRBJ1-2, the V gene TRBV29-1; 10 nucleotides agree with TRBD1. CDR1 is SQVTM, CDR2 ANQGSEA, per germline. V dropped 4 bases and J dropped 7; count of bases not matched to a gene: 9. CDR3 size: 14 residues. CDR3 sequence (DNA): TGCAGCGTTGGGGGCCGGACAGGGGGAAGTGGCTACACCTTC. Amino acids: CSVGGRTGGSGYTF.

The rearrangement links TRBV2 to TRBJ2-3; tentatively, D is TRBD1 (6 bases). V lost 2 bases to trimming and J lost 2 bases, with 8 bases between them. Germline loops: CDR1 SNHLY, CDR2 FYNNEI. The CDR3 has 14 amino acids. CDR3 residues: CASSEYRATDTQYF. The CDR3 region has the DNA TGTGCCAGCAGTGAATACAGGGCCACAGATACGCAGTATTTT.

In nucleotides, the CDR3 is TGTGCCAGCAGTTTTCGCACGGGGGAAAAACTGTTTTTT. It translates to CASSFRTGEKLFF. J is TRBJ1-4 and V is TRBV28; no clear D gene. The CDR3 has 13 amino acids. The germline gives CDR1 MDHEN, CDR2 SYDVKM. Deletions cut 3 bases from V and 8 bases from J, with 10 bases between.

The rearrangement joins TRBV18 to TRBJ1-1; D is possibly TRBD1 (6 bases). CDR1 is KGHSH, CDR2 LQKENI, per germline. There are 13 residues in the CDR3. Trimming took 5 bases from V and 5 from J, leaving 12 bases between them. CDR3 sequence: CASSSKQGTEAFF. The CDR3 bases are TGTGCCAGCTCATCCAAACAGGGAACTGAAGCTTTCTTT.

The chain has TRBV6-1 and TRBJ2-5; 7 bases line up with TRBD2. CDR3 length: 14 amino acids. V gave up 4 bases and J gave up 6 bases; unmatched junction bases: 8. In germline, CDR1 is MNHNS, CDR2 SASEGT. CDR3 in DNA: TGTGCCAGCAGTGGAGATCCCGGGACTAAGACCCAGTACTTC. It yields the protein CASSGDPGTKTQYF.

This clone has just one count. V usage is TRBV28 and J usage is TRBJ2-4; 9 nucleotides agree with TRBD1. From germline, CDR1 is MDHEN and CDR2 SYDVKM. The length of the CDR3 is 14 residues. With 3 bases clipped from V and 6 bases from J, the junction kept 3 bases outside the gene matches. The CDR3 DNA sequence: TGTGCCAGCAGTTTCGGGACAGGGAGAAACATTCAGTACTTC. Translating it yields CASSFGTGRNIQYF.

In this sample, this clone turned up once. The chain combines TRBV2 with TRBJ2-5; 13 bases fit TRBD2. Germline values: CDR1 SNHLY, CDR2 FYNNEI. This CDR3 is 15 amino acids long. Losses at the gene ends were 8 bases for V and 0 bases for J; bases not matched to a gene: 3. CDR3 amino acids: CASRGLAGYQETQYF. CDR3 DNA: TGTGCCAGCCGGGGACTAGCGGGGTACCAAGAGACCCAGTACTTC.

J is TRBJ1-1 and V is TRBV6-5; D is perhaps TRBD1 (6 bases). With 4 bases removed from V and 3 bases from J, the gap between germline ends came to 12 bases. Germline CDR1 MNHEY, CDR2 SVGAGI. This CDR3 region has 14 residues. CDR3 sequence: CASSSRGGDTEAFF. Here the CDR3 DNA reads TGTGCCAGCAGTTCTCGAGGGGGAGACACTGAAGCTTTCTTT.

The chain has TRBV28 and TRBJ2-6, with D unclear. Germline-derived CDR1 and CDR2 are MDHEN and SYDVKM. Trimming removed 5 bases from V and 1 base from J, with 6 bases in between. This CDR3 contains 14 residues. The CDR3 region is CASSVTSGANVLTF. The CDR3 DNA follows: TGTGCCAGCAGTGTAACATCTGGGGCCAACGTCCTGACTTTC. The whole variable domain, remainder taken from reference TRBV28 and TRBJ2-6, is DVKVTQSSRYLVKRTGEKVFLECVQDMDHENMFWYRQDPGLGLRLIYFSYDVKMKEKGDIPEGYSVSREKKERFSLILESASTNQTSMYLCASSVTSGANVLTFGAGSRLTVL.

This clone occurred once. V is TRBV5-4 and J is TRBJ2-2; no reliable D call. This CDR3 is 14 amino acids long. The germline gives CDR1 SGHNT, CDR2 YYREEE (reference sequence). V lost 4 bases, J lost 0 bases, and 7 bases lay in between. The CDR3 DNA sequence: TGTGCCAGCAGCACTGAGGCGAACACCGGGGAGCTGTTTTTT. As protein: CASSTEANTGELFF. Based on the CDR3 plus reference TRBV5-4 and TRBJ2-2, the full variable domain is ETGVTQSPTHLIKTRGQQVTLRCSSQSGHNTVSWYQQALGQGPQFIFQYYREEENGRGNFPPRFSGLQFPNYSSELNVNALELDDSALYLCASSTEANTGELFFGEGSRLTVL.

V gene TRBV4-1 combines with J gene TRBJ2-5; D call uncertain. The germline V gene encodes CDR1 MGHRA and CDR2 YSYEKL. The CDR3 runs 16 residues. The V end lost 1 base, the J end lost 2 bases, and 14 bases lay between the germline ends. CDR3 nucleotide sequence: TGCGCCAGCAGCCAAGGGTCCCTAGTATCGCAAGAGACCCAGTACTTC. This translates into CASSQGSLVSQETQYF.

This clone has a single count. The chain joins TRBV5-4 to TRBJ2-7, with TRBD1 matching 9 bases. The V gene end was trimmed by 3 bases and the J gene end by 5 bases; junction bases not matched to a gene: 6. Germline V lookup: CDR1 SGHNT, CDR2 YYREEE (reference sequence). CDR3 length: 14 residues. CDR3 sequence (DNA): TGTGCCAGCAGCTCGGACAGGGGTGAGGACGAGCAGTACTTC. Translated, it gives CASSSDRGEDEQYF.